The clone carrying this T cell receptor beta chain was picked up a small number of times. The antigen is undetermined. A minimum of 6 micrograms of total RNA was extracted per sample. Primed by a sample-barcoded 5' primer and a J-beta primer mix, a second PCR proceeded for 7 to 11 cycles. In TCRdb, the 5' RACE reads were re-called with MiXCR into one record per CDR3 protein. The sample includes around 1.5 million distinct CDR3 sequences, roughly 45% of them seen just once. This record comes from a study of blood T cells in healthy people across ages. Trimming took off 6 bases at V and 5 bases at J, with 16 bases between the two ends. Germline CDR1 reads MGHDK; CDR2 reads SYGVNS. This CDR3 has 15 amino acids. General study results and limits: Aged donors had fewer naive CD4+ cells and lower diversity than long-lived donors.

Input material: blood. The source of this sequence is a woman under 30 in good health. This chain joins TRBV25-1 and TRBJ1-4; tentatively, D is TRBD1 (6 bases). Written as DNA, the CDR3 is TGTGCCAGCAGCGAGACCGGGGGCCCGAATGAAAAACTGTTTTTT. Translated, it gives CASSETGGPNEKLFF.